The subject of this entry is one TCR beta chain. What it binds is not known. This sample is drawn from a study of T cell repertoires in ileal Crohn's disease. Notes on the study in general: Within the first postoperative year, endoscopy came at median around seven months. Compared with CD4 T cells, sorted CD8 cells carried more expanded clones. All patients with clonality above 26.8% had endoscopic recurrence.

Generated by immunoSEQ multiplex PCR, the TCRdb table keeps only in-frame clones and is missing some. The sample gives several thousand clones, 70% to 75% of which show up once; roughly 23% is in the top ten. The CDR3 spans 16 residues. Germline V gives CDR1 SGHVS, CDR2 FQNEAQ. Deletions cut 6 bases from V and 2 bases from J, with 18 bases between. Regarding time point: neoterminal ileum biopsy at postoperative endoscopy, about 6 months after surgery. Material for sequencing was ileal tissue. The TCR sequence derives from an adult with Crohn's disease. The chain is built from TRBV7-8 and TRBJ2-3; possibly TRBD2 for D (6 bases). In DNA form, the CDR3 reads TGTGCCAGCAGTCGGGGCGGGAAGGGGACCACAGATACGCAGTATTTT. Residues: CASSRGGKGTTDTQYF.